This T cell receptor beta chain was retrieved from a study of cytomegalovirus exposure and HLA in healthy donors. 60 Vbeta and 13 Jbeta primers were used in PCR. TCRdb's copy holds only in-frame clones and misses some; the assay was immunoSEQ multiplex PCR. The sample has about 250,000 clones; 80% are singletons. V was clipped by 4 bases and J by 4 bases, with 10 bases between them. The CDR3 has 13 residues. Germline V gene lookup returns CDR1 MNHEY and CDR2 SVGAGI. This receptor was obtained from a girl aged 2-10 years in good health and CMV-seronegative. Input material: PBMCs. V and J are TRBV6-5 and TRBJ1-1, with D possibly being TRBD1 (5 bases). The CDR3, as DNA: TGTGCCAGCAGTTCCGGGGGGATCACTGAAGCTTTCTTT. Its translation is CASSSGGITEAFF.